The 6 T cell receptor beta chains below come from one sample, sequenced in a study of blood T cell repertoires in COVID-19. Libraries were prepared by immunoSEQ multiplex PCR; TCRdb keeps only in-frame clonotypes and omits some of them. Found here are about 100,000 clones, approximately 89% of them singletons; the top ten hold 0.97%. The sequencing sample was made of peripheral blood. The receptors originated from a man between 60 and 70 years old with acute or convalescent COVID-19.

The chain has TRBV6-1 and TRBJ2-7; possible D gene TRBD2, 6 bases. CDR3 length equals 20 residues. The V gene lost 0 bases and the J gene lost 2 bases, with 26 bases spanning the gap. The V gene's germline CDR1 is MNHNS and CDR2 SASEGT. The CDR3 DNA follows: TGTGCCAGCAGTGAAGCGGTGCCGGGGGTAGACGGGCCGGGGACCTACGAGCAGTACTTC. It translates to CASSEAVPGVDGPGTYEQYF.

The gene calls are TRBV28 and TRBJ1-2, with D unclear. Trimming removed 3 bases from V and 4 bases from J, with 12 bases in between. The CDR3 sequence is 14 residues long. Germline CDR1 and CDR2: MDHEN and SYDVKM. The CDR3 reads CASSFRGMGYGYTF. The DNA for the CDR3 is TGTGCCAGCAGTTTCCGGGGAATGGGCTATGGCTACACCTTC.

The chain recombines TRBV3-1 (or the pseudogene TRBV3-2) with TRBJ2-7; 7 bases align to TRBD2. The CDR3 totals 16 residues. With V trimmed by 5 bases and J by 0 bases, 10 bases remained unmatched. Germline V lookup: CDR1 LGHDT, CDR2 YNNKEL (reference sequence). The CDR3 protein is CASSGRLAESSYEQYF. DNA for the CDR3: TGTGCCAGCAGCGGGAGACTAGCCGAAAGCTCCTACGAGCAGTACTTC.

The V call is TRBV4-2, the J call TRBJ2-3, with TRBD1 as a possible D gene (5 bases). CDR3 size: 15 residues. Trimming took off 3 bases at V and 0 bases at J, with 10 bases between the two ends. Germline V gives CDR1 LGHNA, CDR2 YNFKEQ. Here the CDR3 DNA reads TGTGCCAGCAGCCAGTTGACAGATAGCACAGATACGCAGTATTTT. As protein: CASSQLTDSTDTQYF.

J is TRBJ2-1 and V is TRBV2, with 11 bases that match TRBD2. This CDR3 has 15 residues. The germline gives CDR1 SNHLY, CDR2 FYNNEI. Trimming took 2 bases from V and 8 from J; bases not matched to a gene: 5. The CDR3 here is CASSELAGGGDEQFF. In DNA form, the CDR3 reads TGTGCCAGCAGTGAACTAGCGGGAGGAGGGGATGAGCAGTTCTTC.

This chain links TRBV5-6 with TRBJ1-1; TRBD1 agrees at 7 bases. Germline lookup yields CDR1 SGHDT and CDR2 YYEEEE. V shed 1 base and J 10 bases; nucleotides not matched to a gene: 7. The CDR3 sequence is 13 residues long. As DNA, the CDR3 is TGTGCCAGCAGCTTGACAGGGGTATCTGGAGCTTTCTTT. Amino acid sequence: CASSLTGVSGAFF.